These T cell receptor beta chains were read from a single sample in a study of T cells in Graves' hyperthyroidism and ophthalmopathy. TCRdb passed the multiplex PCR reads through MiXCR, listing each CDR3 protein once. The sample has about 360,000 distinct CDR3 sequences; roughly 13% are singletons. Input material: blood. Receptors originate from a woman aged 18 to 35 with Graves' hyperthyroidism. Both conserved end residues are part of each CDR3. Fields, in order: J gene, D gene, V gene, clone size, CDR3 DNA, CDR3 protein. D genes are given only for firm matches. Some rows mark clone size as missing; the rest say once, few, many or name a class of expanded clone.

TRBJ2-7 | TRBD2 | TRBV4-2 | - | TGTGCCAGCAGGCCGTCTAGCGGGGAGGCTTACGAGCAGTACTTC | CASRPSSGEAYEQYF
TRBJ1-2 | - | TRBV20-1 | - | TGCAGGGGCGAGGGACGGAACTATGGCTACACCTTC | CRGEGRNYGYTF
TRBJ2-2 | - | TRBV12-3/TRBV12-4 | many | TGTGCCAGCAGTTTGTTCACCGGGGAGCTGTTTTTT | CASSLFTGELFF
TRBJ2-5 | - | TRBV11-2 | many | TGTGCCAGCAGCTTACGGACGGTGGAAGAGACCCAGTACTTC | CASSLRTVEETQYF
TRBJ1-2 | - | TRBV7-2 | many | TGTGCCAGCACCCCTGGGAGGCAGAACTATGGCTACACCTTC | CASTPGRQNYGYTF
TRBJ2-4 | - | TRBV24-1 | few | TGTGCCACCAGTGATCCGGGGGCAGGGGTAATTCAGTACTTC | CATSDPGAGVIQYF
TRBJ1-3 | - | TRBV20-1 | - | TGCAGTGCGAGAGGTCTGAGTGTCGGGGGTAGTTCTGGAAACACCATATATTTT | CSARGLSVGGSSGNTIYF
TRBJ2-1 | TRBD2 | TRBV20-1 | many | TGCAGTGCTCGGACTAGCGGGGACCGTAAAGAGCAGTTCTTC | CSARTSGDRKEQFF
TRBJ2-7 | - | TRBV2 | many | TGTGCCAGCAGTGCCATAGACGAGCAGTACTTC | CASSAIDEQYF
TRBJ2-3 | TRBD2 | TRBV7-9 | many | TGTGCCAGCAGCGCCCTCCCTGTACTAGCGGGGGCTCCCGATACGCAGTATTTT | CASSALPVLAGAPDTQYF
TRBJ1-2 | - | TRBV7-2 | many | TGTGCCAGCAGCTTTATGGGGGGGGGGGATGGCGGCTACACCTTC | CASSFMGGGDGGYTF
TRBJ2-1 | - | TRBV28 | many | TGTGCCAGCAGTTTACGGCCACTCGGAGGATGGGAGCAGTTCTTC | CASSLRPLGGWEQFF
TRBJ2-3 | - | TRBV15 | many | TGTGCCACCAGCAGAGTGCCGGGGACAGATACGCAGTATTTT | CATSRVPGTDTQYF
TRBJ2-1 | TRBD2 | TRBV27 | many | TGTGCCAGCAGTTTTAGCGGGGGGCCCAATGAGCAGTTCTTC | CASSFSGGPNEQFF
TRBJ1-4 | - | TRBV28 | many | TGTGCCAGCAACAAACAAGGGGAAAAACTGTTTTTT | CASNKQGEKLFF
TRBJ2-1 | - | TRBV20-1 | few | TGCAGTGCTAGAGATTCGGGTTTGTCGGGGTCCTACAATGAGCAGTTCTTC | CSARDSGLSGSYNEQFF
TRBJ2-3 | TRBD2 | TRBV28 | few | TGTGCCACCAATACCCCCGGGGGGGACACAGATACGCAGTATTTT | CATNTPGGDTDTQYF
TRBJ2-7 | TRBD1 | TRBV19 | many | TGTGCCACCAAAACCGGGACAGGGTTCCACGAGCAGTACTTC | CATKTGTGFHEQYF
TRBJ2-7 | - | TRBV27 | many | TGTGCCAGCAGTTTTCAGGAATACGAGCAGTACTTC | CASSFQEYEQYF
TRBJ2-3 | TRBD1 | TRBV7-9 | many | TGTGCCAGCAGCTTAGGACAGGGAGATACGCAGTATTTT | CASSLGQGDTQYF
TRBJ1-2 | - | TRBV7-8 | - | TGTGCCAGCTCGGCGGCGGGCTATGGCTACACCTTC | CASSAAGYGYTF
TRBJ2-7 | - | TRBV4-2 | few | TGTGCCAGCAGCGAGGTGGGAGAGACGTACGAGCAGTACTTC | CASSEVGETYEQYF
TRBJ2-2 | - | TRBV3-2 | many | TGTGCCAGCAGCCAAGTGGGCAGCACCGGGGAGCTGTTTTTT | CASSQVGSTGELFF
TRBJ1-6 | - | TRBV20-1 | few | TGCAGTGCTAGTGTTACTGCAGGGGCGGGGGCTTCACCCCTCCACTTT | CSASVTAGAGASPLHF
TRBJ2-2 | TRBD1 | TRBV10-3 | many | TGTGCCAGCAGCCGACAGGGGGCTGTTGGCACCGGGGAGCTGTTTTTT | CASSRQGAVGTGELFF
TRBJ1-2 | TRBD1 | TRBV19 | many | TGTGCCAGTAGCTCCCAGACAGGGACTAACTATGGCTACACCTTC | CASSSQTGTNYGYTF
TRBJ2-3 | - | TRBV27 | few | TGTGCCAGCAGTTTTCTTGTGGGGGGCACAGATACGCAGTATTTT | CASSFLVGGTDTQYF
TRBJ2-1 | - | TRBV2 | many | TGTGCCAGCATTGGGGGCTTATCGGGAGCAAGCAATGAGCAGTTCTTC | CASIGGLSGASNEQFF
TRBJ1-1 | - | TRBV12-3/TRBV12-4 | many | TGTGCCAGCAGTTTAGACCCCGGCCTAGGTCACACTGAAGCTTTCTTT | CASSLDPGLGHTEAFF
TRBJ1-1 | - | TRBV6-1 | - | TGTGCCAGCAGCCCCGCGGTCTGGGCCACTGAAGCTTTCTTT | CASSPAVWATEAFF
TRBJ1-1 | - | TRBV7-2 | many | TGTGCCAGCAGCTTAGTGTCGACCGGGGGCGCAAATGAAGCTTTCTTT | CASSLVSTGGANEAFF
TRBJ2-1 | TRBD2 | TRBV29-1 | many | TGCAGCGTTGAAGCCCAGCGGGGCCCCTACAATGAGCAGTTCTTC | CSVEAQRGPYNEQFF
TRBJ2-7 | - | TRBV7-2 | - | TGTGCCAGCAGCTTAGCCGGGAGTTACGACGAGCAGTACTTC | CASSLAGSYDEQYF